This T cell receptor (beta chain) emerged from a study of CD4 and CD8 cells across lung adenocarcinoma regions. Donors had localized lung adenocarcinoma, a non-small cell lung cancer. The CDR3 is 13 amino acids. Between the trimmed V and J ends, which lost 0 bases and 1 base, there was a span of 2 bases. The germline CDR1 and CDR2 sequences are MNHEY and SVGAGI. Via MiXCR, TCRdb re-called the PCR reads, giving one row per CDR3 protein. The sample lists several thousand distinct CDR3 sequences; around half were seen once. Material for sequencing was CD8+ T cells from the center of a lung tumor. The J gene is TRBJ2-3, the V gene TRBV6-5, with no clear D. The receptor comes from a male donor with lung adenocarcinoma. The CD4 and CD8 labels of this study may be unreliable. The CDR3 spells CASSYSGTDTQYF. In DNA form, the CDR3 reads TGTGCCAGCAGTTACTCCGGCACAGATACGCAGTATTTT.